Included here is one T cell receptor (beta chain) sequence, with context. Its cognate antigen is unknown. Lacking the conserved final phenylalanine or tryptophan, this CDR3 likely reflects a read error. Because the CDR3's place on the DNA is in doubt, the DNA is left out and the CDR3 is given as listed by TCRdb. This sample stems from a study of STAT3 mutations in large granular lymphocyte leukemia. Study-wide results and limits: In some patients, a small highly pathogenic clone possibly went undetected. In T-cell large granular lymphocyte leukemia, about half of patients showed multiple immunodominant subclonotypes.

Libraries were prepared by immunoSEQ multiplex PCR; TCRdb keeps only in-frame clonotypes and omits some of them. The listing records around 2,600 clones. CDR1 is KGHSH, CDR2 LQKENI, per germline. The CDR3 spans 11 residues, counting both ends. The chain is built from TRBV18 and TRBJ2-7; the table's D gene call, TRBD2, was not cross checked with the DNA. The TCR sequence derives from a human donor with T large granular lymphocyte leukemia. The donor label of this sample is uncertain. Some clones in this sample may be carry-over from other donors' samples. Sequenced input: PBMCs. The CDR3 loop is CASSLSGGAYE.